The T cell receptor beta chain described here comes from a study of T-cell memory formation after mild COVID-19 (TCRdb year 2021). About the full investigation: TCR sequence clusters from the two donors were largely donor specific. T-cell clones expanding and contracting after mild COVID-19 in a couple of donors were tracked by longitudinal TCRalpha and TCRbeta repertoire sequencing. Two young, previously healthy adult volunteers made up the cohort, one male and one female. What the study reported, not specific to this receptor: The detection of some responding clones in pre-infection memory suggests that pre-existing cross-reactive memory T cells joined the SARS-CoV-2 response. Contracting CD4+ clones turned up mainly in the CM and EM memory subsets, whereas EMRA was where CD8+ clones were enriched. SARS-CoV-2 specificity of the second-wave clones peaking on day 37 was not confirmed. Only two mild cases were covered in the study, and larger cohorts including severe cases with pre-infection samples were considered necessary. Clones that contracted from day 15 to 85 showed balanced CD4/CD8 phenotypes, whereas a second wave of clones that expanded from day 15 to 37 leaned towards CD4+.

PBMCs were isolated by Ficoll-Paque density gradient centrifugation. TCRdb lists the instrument as Illumina NovaSeq 6000. Using 5'RACE with constant-segment primers, TCRalpha and TCRbeta cDNA libraries were constructed, with sample barcodes and unique molecular identifiers added in the process. Trizol reagent was used to extract RNA from every sample. Libraries were amplified in two PCR steps, with a second sample barcode and Illumina TruSeq adapters added in the second step. The libraries were sequenced on an Illumina NovaSeq using 2 x 150 bp paired-end reads. For the original study's pipeline: Demultiplexing of reads and collapsing into UMI-guided consensus sequences were performed with migec v1.2.7. Using mixcr v2.1.11, UMI consensuses were aligned to TRA and TRB V and J templates and then assembled into clonotypes. A clonotype was counted as expanded or contracted only when both edgeR and NoisET called the clonotype significant, with the noise models trained on biological replicates. For edgeR calls, the thresholds were a false discovery rate-adjusted p below 0.01 and a log2 fold-change of 1. As an exploratory analysis of dynamics, max-normalized trajectories of the 1000 most abundant clonotypes were examined with PCA combined with hierarchical clustering. Separately sequenced CD4+ and CD8+ repertoires were used to assign a CD4 or CD8 phenotype to each responding clone. TCRdb itself trimmed the public reads at Q25 with fastp, ran MiXCR and retained productive beta chains. Rows are combined by CDR3 protein, so each entry shows the most common genes and DNA. The V and J calls and clone size come from TCRdb's table, not from the authors' own analysis. In this sample the table shows 400,000 to 500,000 distinct CDR3 sequences, 20% of which occur a single time. 8.4% of the sample lies in the top ten.

Trimming removed 4 bases from V and 7 bases from J, leaving 15 bases between the germline ends. CDR1 and CDR2 are drawn from the germline V gene: SGDLS, YYNGEE. The CDR3 contains 13 residues, cysteine and phenylalanine counted. Here the CDR3 DNA is all that survives: 39 bases in frame from base 1. As for this clonotype: The clone's antigen remains unknown. No base qualities exist here, and no much larger clone lies one base off it.

The TCR sequence derives from an adult woman who had mild COVID-19 (a few samples of this study predate the infection). The sample titles of this study are shuffled in the database, so cell type and time point are left out; the donor was told from shared clones. The sequenced material came from PBMCs or a T cell subset sorted from them (not recorded which). The rearranged chain carries TRBV9 and TRBJ2-7; the D gene is perhaps TRBD2, on 5 matching bases. The CDR3 corresponds to CASSPGRVAEQYF. The nucleotide sequence reads as follows: TGTGCCAGCAGCCCCGGCCGGGTAGCGGAGCAGTACTTC.